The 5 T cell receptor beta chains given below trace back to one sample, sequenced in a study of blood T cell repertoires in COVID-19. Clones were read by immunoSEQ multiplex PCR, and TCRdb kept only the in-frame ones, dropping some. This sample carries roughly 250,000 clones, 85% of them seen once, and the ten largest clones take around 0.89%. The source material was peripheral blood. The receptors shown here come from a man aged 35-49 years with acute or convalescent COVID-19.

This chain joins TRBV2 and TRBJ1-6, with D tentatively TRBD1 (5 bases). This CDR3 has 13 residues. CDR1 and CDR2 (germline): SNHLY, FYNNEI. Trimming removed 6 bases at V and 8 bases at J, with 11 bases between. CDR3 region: CASRIIQDSPLHF. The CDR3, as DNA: TGTGCCAGCAGGATTATACAGGATTCACCCCTCCACTTT.

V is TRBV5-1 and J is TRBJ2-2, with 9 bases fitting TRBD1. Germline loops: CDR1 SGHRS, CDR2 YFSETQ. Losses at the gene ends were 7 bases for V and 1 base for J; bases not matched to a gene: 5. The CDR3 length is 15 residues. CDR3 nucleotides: TGCGCCAGCGCATGGACAGGGGAGAACACCGGGGAGCTGTTTTTT. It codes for CASAWTGENTGELFF.

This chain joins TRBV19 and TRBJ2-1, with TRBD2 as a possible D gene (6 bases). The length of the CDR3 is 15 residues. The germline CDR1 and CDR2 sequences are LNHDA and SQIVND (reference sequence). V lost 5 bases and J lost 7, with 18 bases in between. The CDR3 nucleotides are TGTGCCAGTAGTCCTCTTGGGGGAGGACCTAATGAGCAGTTCTTC. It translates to CASSPLGGGPNEQFF.

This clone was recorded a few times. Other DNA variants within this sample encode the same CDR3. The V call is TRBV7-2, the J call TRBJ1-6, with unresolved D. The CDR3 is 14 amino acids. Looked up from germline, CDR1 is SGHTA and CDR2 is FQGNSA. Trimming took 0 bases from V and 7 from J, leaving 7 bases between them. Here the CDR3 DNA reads TGTGCCAGCAGCTTAGCACTGTTGAATTCACCCCTCCACTTT. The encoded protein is CASSLALLNSPLHF.

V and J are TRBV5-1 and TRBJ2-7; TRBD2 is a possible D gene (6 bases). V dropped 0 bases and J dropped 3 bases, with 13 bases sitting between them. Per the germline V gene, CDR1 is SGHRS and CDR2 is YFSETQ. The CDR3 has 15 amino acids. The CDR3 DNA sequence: TGCGCCAGCAGCTTGGTAATCGGGGGAGACTACGAGCAGTACTTC. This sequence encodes CASSLVIGGDYEQYF.